Shown below are 3 T cell receptor beta chains from a single sample sequenced in a study of blood T cell repertoires in COVID-19. Data came from immunoSEQ multiplex PCR; TCRdb stores just in-frame clones and leaves some out. The sample shows 200,000 to 250,000 clones, about 86% of them seen only once. Source material: peripheral blood. Receptor source: a woman aged 45 to 65 with COVID-19, enrolled during active disease.

This chain's CDR3 is CASSLGTGGRPQHF. The CDR3 nucleotides are TGTGCCAGCAGCCTGGGGACGGGAGGGCGGCCCCAGCATTTT. The chain couples TRBV13 to TRBJ1-5, with a possible D match to TRBD1 (5 bases). Germline CDR1 is PRHDT and CDR2 is FYEKMQ (reference sequence). The ends were cut back, 5 bases at V and 9 bases at J, with 17 bases in the middle. The CDR3 has 14 amino acids.

CDR3 coding DNA: TGTGCCAGCAGGGCCTGGACAGGGAACTATGGCTACACCTTC. Translation gives CASRAWTGNYGYTF. The rearrangement joins TRBV6-5 to TRBJ1-2, with 8 bases aligning to TRBD1. Germline CDR1 and CDR2: MNHEY and SVGAGI. Trimming cost V 6 bases and J 2 bases; bases outside gene matches: 5. This CDR3 contains 14 residues.

The rearrangement links TRBV29-1 to TRBJ1-3; D unresolved. Trimming cost V 0 bases and J 0 bases, with 9 bases left between them. The V gene's germline CDR1 is SQVTM and CDR2 ANQGSEA. This CDR3 comprises 15 residues. The CDR3 spells CSVEDRLRSGNTIYF. Written as DNA, the CDR3 is TGCAGCGTTGAAGACAGACTCCGCTCTGGAAACACCATATATTTT.